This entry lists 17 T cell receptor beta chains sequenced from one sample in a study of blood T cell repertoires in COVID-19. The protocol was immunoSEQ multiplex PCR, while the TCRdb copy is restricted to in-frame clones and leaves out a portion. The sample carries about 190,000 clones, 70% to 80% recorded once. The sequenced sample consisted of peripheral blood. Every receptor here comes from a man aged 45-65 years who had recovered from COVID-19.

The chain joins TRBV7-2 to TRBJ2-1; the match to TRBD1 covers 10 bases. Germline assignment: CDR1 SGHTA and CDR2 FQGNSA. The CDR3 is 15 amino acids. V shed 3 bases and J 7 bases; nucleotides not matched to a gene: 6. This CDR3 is CASSLGQGLSNEQFF. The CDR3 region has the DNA TGTGCCAGCAGCTTGGGACAGGGGCTTTCAAATGAGCAGTTCTTC.

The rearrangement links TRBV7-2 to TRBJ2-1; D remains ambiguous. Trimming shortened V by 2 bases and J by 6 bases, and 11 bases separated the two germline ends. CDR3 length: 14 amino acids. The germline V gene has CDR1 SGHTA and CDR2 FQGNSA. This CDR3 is CASSLFQRSNEQFF. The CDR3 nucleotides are TGTGCCAGCAGCTTATTCCAGCGTTCCAATGAGCAGTTCTTC.

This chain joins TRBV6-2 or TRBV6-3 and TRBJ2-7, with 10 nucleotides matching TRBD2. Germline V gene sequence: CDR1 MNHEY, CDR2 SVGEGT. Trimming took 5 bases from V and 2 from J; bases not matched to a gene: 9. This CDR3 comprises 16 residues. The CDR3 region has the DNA TGTGCCAGCAGTACAAAACTCGGACTAGCGGCCTACGAGCAGTACTTC. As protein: CASSTKLGLAAYEQYF.

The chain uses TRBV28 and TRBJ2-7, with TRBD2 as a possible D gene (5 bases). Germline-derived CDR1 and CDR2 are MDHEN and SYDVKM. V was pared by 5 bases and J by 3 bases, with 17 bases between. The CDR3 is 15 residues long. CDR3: CASSVGGRRNYEQYF. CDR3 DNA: TGTGCCAGCAGTGTCGGTGGCAGGAGGAACTACGAGCAGTACTTC.

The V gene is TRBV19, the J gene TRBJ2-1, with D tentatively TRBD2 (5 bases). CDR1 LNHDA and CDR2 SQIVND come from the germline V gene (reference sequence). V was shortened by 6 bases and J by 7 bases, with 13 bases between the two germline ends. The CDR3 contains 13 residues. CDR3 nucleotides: TGTGCCAGTAGCCCCGGGATTTTGAATGAGCAGTTCTTC. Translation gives CASSPGILNEQFF.

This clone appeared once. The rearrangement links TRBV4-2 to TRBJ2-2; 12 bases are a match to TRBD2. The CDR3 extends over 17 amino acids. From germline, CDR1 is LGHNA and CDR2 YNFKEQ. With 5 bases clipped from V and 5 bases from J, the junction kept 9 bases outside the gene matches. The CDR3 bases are TGTGCCAGCAGCTTCAGACTAGCGGGAGTAGAAACCGGGGAGCTGTTTTTT. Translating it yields CASSFRLAGVETGELFF.

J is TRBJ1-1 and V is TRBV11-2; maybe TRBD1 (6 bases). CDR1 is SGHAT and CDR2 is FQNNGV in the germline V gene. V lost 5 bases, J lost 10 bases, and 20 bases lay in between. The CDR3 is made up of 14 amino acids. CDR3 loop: CASSPTLAGGVAFF. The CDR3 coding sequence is TGTGCCAGCAGCCCAACACTCGCGGGGGGCGTAGCTTTCTTT.

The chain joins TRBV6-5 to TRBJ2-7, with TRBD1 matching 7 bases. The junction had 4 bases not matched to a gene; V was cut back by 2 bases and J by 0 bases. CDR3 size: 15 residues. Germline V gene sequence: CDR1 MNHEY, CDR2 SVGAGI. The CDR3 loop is CASSYGQVLSYEQYF. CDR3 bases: TGTGCCAGCAGTTACGGACAGGTCCTCTCCTACGAGCAGTACTTC.

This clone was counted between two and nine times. DNA of the CDR3: TGCGCCAGCAGCTTGGACAGGATGAACACTGAAGCTTTCTTT. Encoded protein: CASSLDRMNTEAFF. The rearrangement joins TRBV5-1 to TRBJ1-1; a possible D gene is TRBD1 (5 bases). The CDR3 runs 14 residues. Trimming shortened V by 0 bases and J by 0 bases, and 6 bases separated the two germline ends. CDR1 SGHRS and CDR2 YFSETQ come from the germline V gene.

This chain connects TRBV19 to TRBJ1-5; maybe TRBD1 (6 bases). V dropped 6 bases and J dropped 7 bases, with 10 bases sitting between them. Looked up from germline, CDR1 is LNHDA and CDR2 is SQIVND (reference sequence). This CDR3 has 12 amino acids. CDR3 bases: TGTGCCAGTAGCCCAGGGGTCCAGCCCCAGCATTTT. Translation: CASSPGVQPQHF.

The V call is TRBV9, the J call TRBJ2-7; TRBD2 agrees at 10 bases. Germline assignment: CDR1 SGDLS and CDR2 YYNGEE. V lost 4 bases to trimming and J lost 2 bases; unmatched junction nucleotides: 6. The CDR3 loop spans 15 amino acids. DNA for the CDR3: TGTGCCAGCAGCACCGGGACTAGCGTTACCTACGAGCAGTACTTC. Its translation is CASSTGTSVTYEQYF.

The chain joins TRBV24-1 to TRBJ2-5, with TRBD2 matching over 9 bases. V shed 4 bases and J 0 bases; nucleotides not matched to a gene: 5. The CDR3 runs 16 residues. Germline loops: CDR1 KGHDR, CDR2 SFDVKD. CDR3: CATSDPASGDQETQYF. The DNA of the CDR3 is TGTGCCACCAGTGACCCTGCTAGCGGGGACCAAGAGACCCAGTACTTC.

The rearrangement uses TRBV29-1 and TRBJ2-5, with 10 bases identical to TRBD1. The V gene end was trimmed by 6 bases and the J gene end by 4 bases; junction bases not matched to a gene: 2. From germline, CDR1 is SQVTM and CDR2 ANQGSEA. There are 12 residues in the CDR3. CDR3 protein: CSVGQGVETQYF. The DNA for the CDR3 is TGCAGCGTCGGACAGGGGGTAGAGACCCAGTACTTC.

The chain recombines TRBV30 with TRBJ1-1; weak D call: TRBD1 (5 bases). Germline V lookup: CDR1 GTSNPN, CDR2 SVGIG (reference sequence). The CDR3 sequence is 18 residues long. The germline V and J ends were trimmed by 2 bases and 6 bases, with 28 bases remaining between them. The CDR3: CAWSQGSGFLSVRAEAFF. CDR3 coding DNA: TGTGCCTGGAGTCAGGGATCAGGGTTCCTCAGCGTCAGGGCTGAAGCTTTCTTT.

The CDR3, as DNA: TGTGCCAGACCCACCGGGACAACCTCTCACAATGAGCAGTTCTTC. Translated, it gives CARPTGTTSHNEQFF. The chain uses TRBV19 and TRBJ2-1, with a weak D call TRBD1 (6 bases). The germline gives CDR1 LNHDA, CDR2 SQIVND (reference sequence). The CDR3 covers 15 residues. V dropped 9 bases and J dropped 5 bases, with 20 bases sitting between them.

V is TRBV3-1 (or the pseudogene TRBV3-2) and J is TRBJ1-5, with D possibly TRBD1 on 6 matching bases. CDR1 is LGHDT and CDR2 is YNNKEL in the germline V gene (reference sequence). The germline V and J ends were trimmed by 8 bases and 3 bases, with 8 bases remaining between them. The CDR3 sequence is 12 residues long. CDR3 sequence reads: CASGDTNQPQHF. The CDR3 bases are TGTGCCAGCGGGGACACCAATCAGCCCCAGCATTTT.

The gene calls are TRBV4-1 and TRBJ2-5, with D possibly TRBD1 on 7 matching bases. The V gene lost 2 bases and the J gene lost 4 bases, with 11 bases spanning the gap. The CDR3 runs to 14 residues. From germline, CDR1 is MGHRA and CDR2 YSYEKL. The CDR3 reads CASSQRQGGETQYF. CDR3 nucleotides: TGCGCCAGCAGCCAAAGACAGGGAGGAGAGACCCAGTACTTC.